The 6 T cell receptor beta chains below were found in one sample sequenced in a study of cytomegalovirus exposure and HLA in healthy donors. 60 Vbeta and 13 Jbeta primers were used in PCR. The repertoire was sequenced with immunoSEQ multiplex PCR; TCRdb's copy has only in-frame clones and lacks some. The data contain under 200,000 clones, around 79% of them singletons. Source material: PBMCs. These receptors originate from a male donor in good health and CMV-seropositive.

This clone was seen once. V is TRBV5-1 and J is TRBJ1-4, with 11 bases aligning to TRBD1. This CDR3 region has 16 residues. Germline V gene data show CDR1 as SGHRS and CDR2 as YFSETQ. V was clipped by 2 bases and J by 7 bases; unmatched bases: 7. The CDR3 here is CASSLGKGTGGEKLFF. CDR3 nucleotide sequence: TGCGCCAGCAGCTTAGGAAAAGGGACAGGGGGTGAAAAACTGTTTTTT.

This chain links TRBV6-5 with TRBJ1-4; possible D gene TRBD1, 6 bases. Germline CDR1 is MNHEY and CDR2 is SVGAGI. The V and J ends lost 6 bases and 9 bases respectively, with 20 bases between them. The CDR3 runs to 15 residues. The DNA for the CDR3 is TGTGCCAGCAGCCCCCCGGGGGGCGCGACGCAAAAACTGTTTTTT. It is translated as CASSPPGGATQKLFF.

This chain links TRBV5-1 with TRBJ1-1; 7 nucleotides align to TRBD1. From germline, CDR1 is SGHRS and CDR2 YFSETQ. The V gene end was trimmed by 0 bases and the J gene end by 4 bases; junction bases not matched to a gene: 9. The CDR3 consists of 16 residues. This CDR3 reads CASSLVTGRGGTEAFF. The CDR3 DNA reads TGCGCCAGCAGCTTGGTGACAGGGCGGGGAGGCACTGAAGCTTTCTTT.

This chain uses TRBV19 with TRBJ2-5; TRBD2 aligns across 9 bases. The CDR3 covers 15 residues. The V and J ends lost 5 bases and 4 bases, in that order; junction bases with no gene match: 8. Germline V gene data show CDR1 as LNHDA and CDR2 as SQIVND (reference sequence). The CDR3 DNA follows: TGTGCCAGTAGTCGTAGCGGGGGTATGATAGAGACCCAGTACTTC. As protein: CASSRSGGMIETQYF.

The V call is TRBV4-1, the J call TRBJ1-1, with a tentative D call TRBD1 (5 bases). V gave up 2 bases and J gave up 6 bases, with 7 bases separating them. The CDR3 consists of 12 residues. The germline gives CDR1 MGHRA, CDR2 YSYEKL. CDR3: CASSQQGSEAFF. The DNA of the CDR3 is TGCGCCAGCAGCCAACAGGGTTCTGAAGCTTTCTTT.

This chain links TRBV30 with TRBJ1-5; D not resolved. This CDR3 comprises 15 residues. Germline V gene data show CDR1 as GTSNPN and CDR2 as SVGIG (reference sequence). V shed 2 bases and J shed 4 bases, with 15 bases lying between them. The DNA for the CDR3 is TGTGCCTGGAGTACCGACGGAGAAAGAAATCAGCCCCAGCATTTT. Protein: CAWSTDGERNQPQHF.